What follows are 6 T cell receptor beta chains derived from one specimen sequenced in a study of response to subunit inactivated influenza vaccine. TCRdb reprocessed the RT-PCR reads via MiXCR and lists one record per CDR3 protein. Among around 850,000 distinct CDR3 sequences, less than 20% were seen once, and the ten largest hold approximately 10%. Source: PBMCs from blood, taken around 5 days after vaccination. These receptors came from a man aged 45-65 years who received an inactivated influenza vaccine.

There are many counts of this clonotype. The J gene is TRBJ2-2, the V gene TRBV5-1; D uncertain. This CDR3 contains 12 residues. V was pared by 1 base and J by 2 bases, with 0 bases between. Germline loops: CDR1 SGHRS, CDR2 YFSETQ. The CDR3 DNA follows: TGCGCCAGCAGCTTGAACACCGGGGAGCTGTTTTTT. Amino acid sequence: CASSLNTGELFF. Supplemented by reference TRBV5-1 and TRBJ2-2, the full variable domain reads KAGVTQTPRYLIKTRGQQVTLSCSPISGHRSVSWYQQTPGQGLQFLFEYFSETQRNKGNFPGRFSGRQFSNSRSEMNVSTLELGDSALYLCASSLNTGELFFGEGSRLTVL.

This chain uses TRBV28 with TRBJ2-7; 9 bases are a match to TRBD1. The CDR3 runs to 16 residues. CDR1 MDHEN and CDR2 SYDVKM come from the germline V gene. V shed 10 bases and J 6 bases; nucleotides not matched to a gene: 19. CDR3 nucleotide sequence: TGTGCCATGGGCCCCGGCGGGACAGGGAGAGTACGCGAGCAGTACTTC. Protein sequence: CAMGPGGTGRVREQYF.

In this sample, this clonotype turned up a few times. This chain connects TRBV4-2 to TRBJ2-2, with 12 bases lining up with TRBD2. Losses at the gene ends were 2 bases for V and 5 bases for J; bases not matched to a gene: 6. This CDR3 has 17 amino acids. The V gene's germline CDR1 is LGHNA and CDR2 YNFKEQ. CDR3 coding DNA: TGTGCCAGCAGCCAAACTCTAGCGGGAGGGAGAACCGGGGAGCTGTTTTTT. Translated: CASSQTLAGGRTGELFF.

This clonotype was counted only a few times. The rearrangement uses TRBV5-1 and TRBJ2-1; no definite D call. Germline V gives CDR1 SGHRS, CDR2 YFSETQ. V lost 1 base, J lost 2 bases, and 10 bases lay in between. The CDR3 totals 15 residues. The CDR3 coding sequence is TGCGCCAGCAGCTTGATTTCCACGCCCTACAATGAGCAGTTCTTC. Translated, it gives CASSLISTPYNEQFF.

The chain links TRBV7-2 to TRBJ1-2; D perhaps matches TRBD1 (6 bases). This CDR3 region has 13 residues. V was trimmed by 5 bases and J by 8 bases, leaving 15 bases between them. CDR1 and CDR2 (germline): SGHTA, FQGNSA. CDR3 sequence: CASSIDRIRGYTF. The CDR3 nucleotides read TGTGCCAGCAGCATCGACAGGATTCGGGGCTACACCTTC.

The rearrangement joins TRBV6-5 to TRBJ2-7; TRBD2 agrees at 10 bases. The CDR3 loop spans 18 amino acids. CDR1 and CDR2 from the germline V gene are MNHEY and SVGAGI. Losses at the gene ends were 0 bases for V and 2 bases for J; bases not matched to a gene: 10. CDR3 DNA sequence: TGTGCCAGCAGTTACTCGAGCGGGGGGGCCTCGGGGCCCTACGAGCAGTACTTC. This sequence encodes CASSYSSGGASGPYEQYF.